The present entry profiles one T cell receptor beta chain with its context. Here immunoSEQ multiplex PCR was the method, and the copy in TCRdb shows in-frame clones only, minus some. The sample lists over 95,000 clones; roughly 83% were seen once. This sample was taken from a study of blood T cell repertoires in COVID-19. For the study at large: Specimens from acute and convalescent COVID-19 originated in the United States, Italy and Spain. T cells, B-cell-depleted T cells, or PBMCs supplied cDNA or gDNA.

There are 15 residues in the CDR3. V lost 5 bases, J lost 4 bases, and 17 bases lay in between. Germline loops: CDR1 SGHTA, CDR2 FQGNSA. The rearrangement uses TRBV7-2 and TRBJ1-2; D possibly corresponds to TRBD1 (5 bases). This receptor was taken from a woman aged 60 to 75 with acute or convalescent COVID-19. Input material: peripheral blood. CDR3 protein: CASSIQIDSLYGYTF. For the CDR3, the DNA is TGTGCCAGCAGCATACAAATCGACAGCCTCTATGGCTACACCTTC.